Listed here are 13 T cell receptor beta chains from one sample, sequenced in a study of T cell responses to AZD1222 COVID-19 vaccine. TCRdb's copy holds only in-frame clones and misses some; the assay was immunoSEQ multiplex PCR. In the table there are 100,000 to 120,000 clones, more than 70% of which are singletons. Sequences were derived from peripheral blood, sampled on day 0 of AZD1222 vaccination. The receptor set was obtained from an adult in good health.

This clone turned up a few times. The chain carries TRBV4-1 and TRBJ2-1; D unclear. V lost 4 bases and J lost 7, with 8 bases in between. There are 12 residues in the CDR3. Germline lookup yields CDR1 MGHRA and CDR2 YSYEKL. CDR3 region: CASSLYDNEQFF. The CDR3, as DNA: TGCGCCAGCAGCCTCTACGATAATGAGCAGTTCTTC.

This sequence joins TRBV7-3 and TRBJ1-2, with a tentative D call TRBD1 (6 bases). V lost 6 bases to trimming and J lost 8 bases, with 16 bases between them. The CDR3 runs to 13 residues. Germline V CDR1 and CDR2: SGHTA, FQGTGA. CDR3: CASRFPAGGGYTF. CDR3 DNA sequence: TGTGCCAGCAGGTTCCCGGCGGGGGGCGGCTACACCTTC.

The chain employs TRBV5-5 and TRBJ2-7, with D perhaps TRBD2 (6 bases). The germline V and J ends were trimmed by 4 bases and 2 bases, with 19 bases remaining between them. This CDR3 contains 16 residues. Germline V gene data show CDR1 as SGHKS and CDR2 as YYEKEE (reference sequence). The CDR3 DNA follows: TGTGCCAGCAGCGGCAGCACGGGGGAGTTTACCTACGAGCAGTACTTC. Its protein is CASSGSTGEFTYEQYF.

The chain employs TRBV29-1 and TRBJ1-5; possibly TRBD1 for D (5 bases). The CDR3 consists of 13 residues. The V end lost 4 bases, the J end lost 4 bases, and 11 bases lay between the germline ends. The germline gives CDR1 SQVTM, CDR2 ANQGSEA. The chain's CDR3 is CSVGGAGNQPQHF. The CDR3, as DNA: TGCAGCGTTGGCGGGGCGGGGAATCAGCCCCAGCATTTT.

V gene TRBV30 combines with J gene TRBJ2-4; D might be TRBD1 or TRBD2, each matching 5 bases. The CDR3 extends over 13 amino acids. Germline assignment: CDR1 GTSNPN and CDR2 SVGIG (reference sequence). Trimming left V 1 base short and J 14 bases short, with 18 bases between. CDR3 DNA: TGTGCCTGGAGTGACAACATCCGGGACCATAAGTACTTC. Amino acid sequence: CAWSDNIRDHKYF.

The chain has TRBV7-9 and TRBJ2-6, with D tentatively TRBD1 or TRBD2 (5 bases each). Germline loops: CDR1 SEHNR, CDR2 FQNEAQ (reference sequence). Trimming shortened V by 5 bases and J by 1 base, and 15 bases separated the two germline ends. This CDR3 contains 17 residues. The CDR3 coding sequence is TGTGCCAGCAGCCCGGGATTAACAGGTTCTGGGGCCAACGTCCTGACTTTC. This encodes CASSPGLTGSGANVLTF.

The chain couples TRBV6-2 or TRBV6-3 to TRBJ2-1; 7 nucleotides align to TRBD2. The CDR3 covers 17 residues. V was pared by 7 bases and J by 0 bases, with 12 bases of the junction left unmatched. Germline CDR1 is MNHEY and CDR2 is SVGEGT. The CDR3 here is CASTYSLGGGSYNEQFF. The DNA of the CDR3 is TGTGCCAGCACATACTCGTTGGGGGGGGGCTCCTACAATGAGCAGTTCTTC.

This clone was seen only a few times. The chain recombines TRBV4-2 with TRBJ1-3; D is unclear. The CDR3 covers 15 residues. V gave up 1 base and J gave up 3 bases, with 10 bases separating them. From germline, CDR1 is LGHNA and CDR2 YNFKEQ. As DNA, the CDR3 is TGTGCCAGCAGCCAAGTTGGAGGAGGTGGAAACACCATATATTTT. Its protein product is CASSQVGGGGNTIYF.

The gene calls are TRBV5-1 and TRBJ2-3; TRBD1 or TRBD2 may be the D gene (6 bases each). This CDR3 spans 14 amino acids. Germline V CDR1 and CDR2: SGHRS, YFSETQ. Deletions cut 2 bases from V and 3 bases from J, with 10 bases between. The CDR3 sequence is CASSLQGGTDTQYF. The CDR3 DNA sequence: TGCGCCAGCAGCTTACAGGGAGGAACAGATACGCAGTATTTT.

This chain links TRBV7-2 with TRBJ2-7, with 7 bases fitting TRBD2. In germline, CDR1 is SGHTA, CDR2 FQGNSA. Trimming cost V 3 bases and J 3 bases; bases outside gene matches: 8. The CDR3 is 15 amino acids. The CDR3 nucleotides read TGTGCCAGCAGCTTGAGGGCTAGCGGAAACTACGAGCAGTACTTC. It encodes CASSLRASGNYEQYF.

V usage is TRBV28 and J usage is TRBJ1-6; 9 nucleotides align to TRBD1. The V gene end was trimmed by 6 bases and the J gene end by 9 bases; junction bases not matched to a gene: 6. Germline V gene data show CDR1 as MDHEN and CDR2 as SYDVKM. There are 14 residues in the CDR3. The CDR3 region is CASSRTGEGSPLHF. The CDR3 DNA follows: TGTGCCAGCAGCAGGACAGGGGAGGGTTCACCCCTCCACTTT.

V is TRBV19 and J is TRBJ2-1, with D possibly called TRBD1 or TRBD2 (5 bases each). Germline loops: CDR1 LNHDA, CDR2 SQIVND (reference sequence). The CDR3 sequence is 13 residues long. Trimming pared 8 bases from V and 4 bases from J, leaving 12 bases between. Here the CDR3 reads CASHRGAYNEQFF. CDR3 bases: TGTGCCAGTCACCGGGGCGCGTACAATGAGCAGTTCTTC.

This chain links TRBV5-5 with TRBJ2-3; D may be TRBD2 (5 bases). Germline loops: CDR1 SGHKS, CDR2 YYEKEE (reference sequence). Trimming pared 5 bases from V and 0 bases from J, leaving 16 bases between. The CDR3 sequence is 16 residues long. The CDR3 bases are TGTGCCAGCAGACCGAACGAGGGTGCTAGCACAGATACGCAGTATTTT. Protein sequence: CASRPNEGASTDTQYF.